The clone carrying this T cell receptor (beta chain) was counted ten times or more. The antigen remains unidentified. The data are from a study of CD8 T cells in ankylosing spondylitis. General study results and limits: Characteristic of ankylosing spondylitis blood, it appeared, was a TCR beta motif comprising eight highly homologous variants. Disease-linked clones bore a CD8+ phenotype and were relatively rare in peripheral blood. Previously reported in reactive arthritis synovial fluid and blood were some of the motif variants. Researchers reportedly found disease-linked clones significantly enriched in matched ankylosing spondylitis synovial fluid.

Between the trimmed V and J ends, which lost 5 bases and 1 base, there was a span of 10 bases. The CDR3 covers 14 residues. Using quantitative 5'-RACE with molecular barcodes, the authors made TCR beta libraries. TCRdb re-analysed the 5' RACE reads in MiXCR, keeping a single row per CDR3 protein. This table has roughly 440,000 distinct CDR3 sequences, about a sixth appearing once. Sequencing was carried out using blood, either unsorted or a sorted T cell fraction (not recorded which). This chain links TRBV12-3 or TRBV12-4 with TRBJ2-3; possibly TRBD1 or TRBD2 for D (5 bases each). This sequence originates from a male donor with ankylosing spondylitis. In nucleotides, the CDR3 is TGTGCCAGCAGTACGACGGGGCGCACAGATACGCAGTATTTT. Its translation is CASSTTGRTDTQYF.